This is a list of T cell receptor beta chains from one sample in a study of cytomegalovirus exposure and HLA in healthy donors. The method was immunoSEQ multiplex PCR; TCRdb's version includes in-frame clones alone and lacks a portion of them. This sample has more than 85,000 clones; approximately 86% occur once, and the top ten carry 4% to 4.5%. Source material: PBMCs. All receptors come from a woman younger than 35 in good health and CMV-seropositive. Each CDR3 is given with its conserved first and last residue. Fields, in order: clone size, D gene, V gene, J gene, CDR3 DNA, CDR3 protein. D genes are given only for firm matches. A row's size may be missing; if present it is once, few, many or a size class.

clone size: once
D gene: TRBD1
V gene: TRBV11-3
J gene: TRBJ1-2
CDR3 DNA: TGTGCCAGCAGCTTAGGAGGGGGCTTGGGCTACACCTTC
CDR3 protein: CASSLGGGLGYTF

clone size: few
D gene: NA
V gene: TRBV7-8
J gene: TRBJ2-7
CDR3 DNA: TGTGCCAGCAGCCCGAGCCACGAGCAGTACTTC
CDR3 protein: CASSPSHEQYF

clone size: NA
D gene: TRBD2
V gene: TRBV4-1
J gene: TRBJ2-2
CDR3 DNA: TGCGCCAGCAGCCAAGAAAGGCTAGCGGGAGGCCAGAACACCGGGGAGCTGTTTTTT
CDR3 protein: CASSQERLAGGQNTGELFF

clone size: NA
D gene: NA
V gene: TRBV19
J gene: TRBJ2-7
CDR3 DNA: TGTGCCAGTAGTATGAGCACAGGTAGGGACTACGAGCAGTACTTC
CDR3 protein: CASSMSTGRDYEQYF

clone size: NA
D gene: NA
V gene: TRBV28
J gene: TRBJ1-5
CDR3 DNA: TGTGCCAGCAGTTTAATTAGGACAGATAGCAATCAGCCCCAGCATTTT
CDR3 protein: CASSLIRTDSNQPQHF

clone size: few
D gene: NA
V gene: TRBV5-1
J gene: TRBJ2-2
CDR3 DNA: TGCGCCAGCAGCTTGGAAGGGGCCGGGGAGCTGTTTTTT
CDR3 protein: CASSLEGAGELFF

clone size: NA
D gene: NA
V gene: TRBV18
J gene: TRBJ2-2
CDR3 DNA: TGTGCCAGCTCCCCGACGGGAACGACTAGCACCGGGGAGCTGTTTTTT
CDR3 protein: CASSPTGTTSTGELFF

clone size: NA
D gene: NA
V gene: TRBV28
J gene: TRBJ1-2
CDR3 DNA: TGTGCCAGCAGTTTCCGTGACAGGCCGTCGTTTAGCGGCTACACCTTC
CDR3 protein: CASSFRDRPSFSGYTF

clone size: NA
D gene: TRBD1
V gene: TRBV7-8
J gene: TRBJ2-7
CDR3 DNA: TGTGCCAGCAGCCCCGACAGGGGGGCATGGCCCTACGAGCAGTACTTC
CDR3 protein: CASSPDRGAWPYEQYF

clone size: NA
D gene: NA
V gene: TRBV28
J gene: TRBJ1-1
CDR3 DNA: TGTGCCACCGAGGGGCAGGGGCACACTGAAGCTTTCTTT
CDR3 protein: CATEGQGHTEAFF

clone size: NA
D gene: TRBD1
V gene: TRBV5-1
J gene: TRBJ1-4
CDR3 DNA: TGCGCCAGCAGCCGACAGGGGGCATCAACTAATGAAAAACTGTTTTTT
CDR3 protein: CASSRQGASTNEKLFF

clone size: NA
D gene: NA
V gene: TRBV4-1
J gene: TRBJ1-2
CDR3 DNA: TGCGCCAGCAGCCCCCATAGGGGGGGCGGAGAACGATTCTATGGCTACACCTTC
CDR3 protein: CASSPHRGGGERFYGYTF

clone size: NA
D gene: NA
V gene: TRBV4-1
J gene: TRBJ1-1
CDR3 DNA: TGCGCCAGCGCAGGGTGGGCCACTGAAGCTTTCTTT
CDR3 protein: CASAGWATEAFF

clone size: NA
D gene: NA
V gene: TRBV7-9
J gene: TRBJ1-1
CDR3 DNA: TGTGCCAGCAGCCCCGACAGTATGAACACTGAAGCTTTCTTT
CDR3 protein: CASSPDSMNTEAFF

clone size: once
D gene: TRBD1
V gene: TRBV9
J gene: TRBJ1-5
CDR3 DNA: TGTGCCAGCAGCCCCGGGACAGGGTATCAGCCCCAGCATTTT
CDR3 protein: CASSPGTGYQPQHF

clone size: NA
D gene: NA
V gene: TRBV7-2
J gene: TRBJ2-7
CDR3 DNA: TGTGCCAGCAGCCCCCCGGTAACGTGGAGCTCCTACGAGCAGTACTTC
CDR3 protein: CASSPPVTWSSYEQYF

clone size: NA
D gene: NA
V gene: TRBV13
J gene: TRBJ2-7
CDR3 DNA: TGTGCCAGCACCCTGAGACTGGGTTCGGGCTACGAGCAGTACTTC
CDR3 protein: CASTLRLGSGYEQYF

clone size: NA
D gene: TRBD2
V gene: TRBV9
J gene: TRBJ2-3
CDR3 DNA: TGTGCCAGCAGCACCGGGACTAACACAGATACGCAGTATTTT
CDR3 protein: CASSTGTNTDTQYF

clone size: NA
D gene: NA
V gene: TRBV28
J gene: TRBJ1-5
CDR3 DNA: TGTGCCAGCAGTTTATCGGGGGGCCGGAATCAGCCCCAGCATTTT
CDR3 protein: CASSLSGGRNQPQHF

clone size: NA
D gene: TRBD1
V gene: TRBV7-3
J gene: TRBJ1-2
CDR3 DNA: TGTGCCAGCAGCACAGGGACAGGGAACTATGGCTACACCTTC
CDR3 protein: CASSTGTGNYGYTF

clone size: NA
D gene: TRBD1
V gene: TRBV7-8
J gene: TRBJ1-4
CDR3 DNA: TGTGCCAGCAGCACACAACAGGGGTTAGGTGAAAAACTGTTTTTT
CDR3 protein: CASSTQQGLGEKLFF

clone size: NA
D gene: NA
V gene: TRBV5-1
J gene: TRBJ2-7
CDR3 DNA: TGCGCCAGCAGCTTGGTCGGGGGTACCTACGAGCAGTACTTC
CDR3 protein: CASSLVGGTYEQYF

clone size: NA
D gene: NA
V gene: TRBV2
J gene: TRBJ1-4
CDR3 DNA: TGTGCCAGCAGTGGCTGGAGAAATGAAAAACTGTTTTTT
CDR3 protein: CASSGWRNEKLFF

clone size: few
D gene: TRBD1
V gene: TRBV19
J gene: TRBJ2-7
CDR3 DNA: TGTGCCAGTAGTCCGACAGGGGGCTACGAGCAGTACTTC
CDR3 protein: CASSPTGGYEQYF